The 11 T cell receptor beta chains below come from one sample, sequenced in a study of human T cells and chemical hapten exposure. Time point reported: patch test 2, 6 weeks after DPC sensitization. Treatment here: therapeutic diphenylcyclopropenone sensitization with weekly scalp DPC. In TCRdb, the RACE reads were re-called with MiXCR into one record per CDR3 protein. The data contain approximately 92,000 distinct CDR3 sequences, around 10% of them singletons. The sequencing used whole blood, collected in connection with sensitization to the hapten diphenylcyclopropenone (DPC). The receptors were gathered from a woman aged 40 to 49 with alopecia areata. Some clones in this sample may be carry-over from other donors' samples.

The rearrangement links TRBV3-1 to TRBJ2-7, with D hard to call. Trimming shortened V by 4 bases and J by 5 bases, and 12 bases separated the two germline ends. Germline V gene sequence: CDR1 LGHDT, CDR2 YNNKEL (reference sequence). The CDR3 spans 13 residues. The CDR3, as DNA: TGTGCCAGCAGCCGTCTATTATCAGACGAGCAGTACTTC. As protein: CASSRLLSDEQYF.

This clonotype was seen at least ten times. J is TRBJ2-5 and V is TRBV3-1; a possible D gene is TRBD1 (6 bases). Trimming stripped 3 bases from V and 4 bases from J, with 27 bases between. Germline-derived CDR1 and CDR2 are LGHDT and YNNKEL (reference sequence). This CDR3 spans 19 amino acids. The CDR3 loop is CASSQGANPLNLLPETQYF. CDR3 DNA sequence: TGTGCCAGCAGCCAGGGGGCCAACCCACTCAACCTTCTCCCAGAGACCCAGTACTTC.

The rearrangement uses TRBV7-2 and TRBJ2-7, with D perhaps TRBD2 (6 bases). The CDR3 loop spans 16 amino acids. In germline, CDR1 is SGHTA, CDR2 FQGNSA. V gave up 5 bases and J gave up 2 bases, with 19 bases separating them. For the CDR3, the DNA is TGTGCCAGCAGCCCCCAGTTAGAGCGGGCCACCTACGAGCAGTACTTC. Translated: CASSPQLERATYEQYF.

This clonotype was seen ten or more times. The chain recombines TRBV20-1 with TRBJ1-1, with D perhaps matching TRBD1 (6 bases). V lost 7 bases, J lost 1 base, and 13 bases lay in between. Germline V gene lookup returns CDR1 DFQATT and CDR2 SNEGSKA (reference sequence). CDR3 length equals 13 residues. This CDR3 reads CSVGDMPNTEAFF. CDR3 DNA sequence: TGCAGTGTTGGGGACATGCCGAACACTGAAGCTTTCTTT.

Ten or more counts support this clonotype. The chain employs TRBV11-2 and TRBJ2-7; possibly TRBD2 for D (7 bases). The CDR3 is 17 amino acids. Germline assignment: CDR1 SGHAT and CDR2 FQNNGV. Trimming removed 1 base from V and 2 bases from J, with 18 bases in between. The CDR3 sequence: CASSLGGGGVRTYEQYF. The DNA for the CDR3 is TGTGCCAGCAGCTTAGGAGGGGGAGGGGTGCGAACCTACGAGCAGTACTTC. The full variable domain, with the rest looked up from reference TRBV11-2 and TRBJ2-7, is EAGVAQSPRYKIIEKRQSVAFWCNPISGHATLYWYQQILGQGPKLLIQFQNNGVVDDSQLPKDRFSAERLKGVDSTLKIQPAKLEDSAVYLCASSLGGGGVRTYEQYFGPGTRLTVT.

Ten or more counts support this clonotype. V usage is TRBV7-6 and J usage is TRBJ2-6, with TRBD1 matching over 11 bases. Germline assignment: CDR1 SGHVS and CDR2 FNYEAQ. The CDR3 totals 17 residues. V lost 5 bases to trimming and J lost 0 bases; unmatched junction nucleotides: 3. CDR3 DNA: TGTGCCAGCAGCGGGACAGGGGGTTACTCTGGGGCCAACGTCCTGACTTTC. Translating it yields CASSGTGGYSGANVLTF.

The chain employs TRBV12-3 or TRBV12-4 and TRBJ2-2; D tentatively reads TRBD1 or TRBD2 (5 bases each). The CDR3 contains 12 residues. CDR3 protein: CAQGDYTGELFF. The CDR3, as DNA: TGTGCTCAGGGAGATTACACCGGGGAGCTGTTTTTT.

This clonotype is medium-sized in the sample. The chain recombines TRBV6-5 with TRBJ1-1; maybe TRBD1 (5 bases). The germline CDR1 and CDR2 sequences are MNHEY and SVGAGI. The length of the CDR3 is 16 residues. V was cut by 8 bases and J by 1 base, with 20 bases left in between. As DNA, the CDR3 is TGTGCCAGCGGGCCTACCGGGGCAGCAAAGAACACTGAAGCTTTCTTT. Protein: CASGPTGAAKNTEAFF.

This clonotype was seen repeatedly, ten times or more. The chain joins TRBV6-2 or TRBV6-3 to TRBJ2-2; D call uncertain. The CDR3 has 10 amino acids. V gave up 6 bases and J gave up 7 bases, with 3 bases separating them. Germline CDR1 reads MNHEY; CDR2 reads SVGEGT. The CDR3 DNA reads as TGTGCCAGCAGGGACGGGGAGCTGTTTTTT. Translation: CASRDGELFF.

This clonotype was found many times. The chain combines TRBV4-3 with TRBJ2-3; 8 bases align to TRBD2. The CDR3 covers 20 residues. The germline V gene encodes CDR1 LGHNA and CDR2 YSLEER. Trimming cost V 0 bases and J 1 base; bases outside gene matches: 15. CDR3 sequence: CASSQDHGGGGLARTDTQYF. The CDR3 bases are TGCGCCAGCAGCCAAGATCACGGAGGCGGGGGGCTAGCCCGCACAGATACGCAGTATTTT.

In its sample, this clonotype was seen many times. V gene TRBV2 combines with J gene TRBJ2-3, with a possible D match to TRBD2 (5 bases). CDR3 length: 16 residues. V lost 1 base to trimming and J lost 6 bases, with 17 bases between them. Germline CDR1 reads SNHLY; CDR2 reads FYNNEI. CDR3 residues: CASSEGFGVESDTQYF. The CDR3 region has the DNA TGTGCCAGCAGTGAAGGGTTCGGGGTAGAATCCGATACGCAGTATTTT.